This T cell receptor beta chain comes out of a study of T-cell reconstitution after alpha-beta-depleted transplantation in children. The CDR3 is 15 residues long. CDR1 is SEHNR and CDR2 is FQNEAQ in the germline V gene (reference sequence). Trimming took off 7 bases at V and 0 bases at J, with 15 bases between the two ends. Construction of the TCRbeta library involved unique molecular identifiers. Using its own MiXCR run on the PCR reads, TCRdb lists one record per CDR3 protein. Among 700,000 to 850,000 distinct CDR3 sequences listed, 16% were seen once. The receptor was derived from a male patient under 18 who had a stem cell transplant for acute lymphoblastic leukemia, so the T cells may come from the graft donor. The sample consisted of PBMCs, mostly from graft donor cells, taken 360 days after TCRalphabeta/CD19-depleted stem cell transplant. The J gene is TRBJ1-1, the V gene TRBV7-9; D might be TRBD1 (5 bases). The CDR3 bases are TGTGCCAGCAAGCTCGTCGGACACCTGAACACTGAAGCTTTCTTT. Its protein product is CASKLVGHLNTEAFF.